A selection of T cell receptor beta chains follows, all from one sample in a study of blood T cell repertoires in COVID-19. The data were produced by immunoSEQ multiplex PCR, yet TCRdb's version contains in-frame clones alone and is incomplete. The sample records some 200,000 clones, 84% being singletons. Sequencing used peripheral blood. Receptor source: a man between 45 and 60 years old with active or convalescent COVID-19. The CDR3 runs from the conserved cysteine through the conserved F or W. A D gene is named only where the DNA matches it firmly. Clone size is stated in some rows and not others, as once, few, many or a class when expanded.

clone size	V gene	J gene	D gene	CDR3 protein	CDR3 DNA
.	TRBV3-1/TRBV3-2	TRBJ2-5	TRBD2	CASSQDGSGRAETQYF	TGTGCCAGCAGCCAAGACGGCAGCGGGAGGGCAGAGACCCAGTACTTC
few	TRBV2	TRBJ1-6	.	CASRVDSLSPLHF	TGTGCCAGCAGGGTTGACAGCTTATCACCCCTCCACTTT
once	TRBV10-3	TRBJ2-2	TRBD1	CAISPGTGANMNTGELFF	TGTGCCATCAGTCCCGGGACAGGGGCGAACATGAACACCGGGGAGCTGTTTTTT
.	TRBV30	TRBJ2-3	TRBD2	CAWRPAGGADTQYF	TGTGCCTGGAGGCCAGCGGGAGGGGCAGATACGCAGTATTTT
few	TRBV18	TRBJ1-1	TRBD1	CASSPIGPGGTEAFF	TGTGCCAGCTCACCTATTGGGCCAGGGGGGACTGAAGCTTTCTTT
.	TRBV6-5	TRBJ1-1	.	CASTYLRGGIAEAFF	TGTGCCAGCACATACCTGCGGGGGGGGATAGCTGAAGCTTTCTTT
.	TRBV6-6	TRBJ1-3	.	CASSYNFGNTIYF	TGTGCCAGCAGTTACAACTTCGGAAACACCATATATTTT
.	TRBV5-4	TRBJ1-4	TRBD1	CASSGHQGVTNEKLFF	TGTGCCAGCAGCGGCCACCAGGGGGTGACTAATGAAAAACTGTTTTTT
.	TRBV5-1	TRBJ1-1	.	CASSLAPNREGTEAFF	TGCGCCAGCAGCTTGGCCCCTAACAGGGAGGGCACTGAAGCTTTCTTT
.	TRBV28	TRBJ2-7	TRBD1	CASSNPQGAHDEQYF	TGTGCCAGCAGCAATCCGCAGGGGGCCCACGACGAGCAGTACTTC
.	TRBV3-1/TRBV3-2	TRBJ1-1	.	CASSSAVTEAFF	TGTGCCAGCAGCTCCGCGGTTACTGAAGCTTTCTTT
.	TRBV6-1	TRBJ1-5	.	CASSEAPQGYRNQPQHF	TGTGCCAGCAGTGAAGCGCCTCAGGGGTATCGGAATCAGCCCCAGCATTTT
.	TRBV7-6	TRBJ1-1	.	CASRTGLGGTEAFF	TGTGCCAGCAGAACCGGGCTTGGAGGCACTGAAGCTTTCTTT
.	TRBV21-1	TRBJ2-1	.	CASSIHAGLAGDEQFF	TGTGCCAGCAGCATACATGCAGGACTAGCGGGAGACGAGCAGTTCTTC
.	TRBV5-1	TRBJ2-7	.	CASSHARGAGFPYEQYF	TGCGCCAGCAGCCACGCCAGGGGGGCGGGATTTCCCTACGAGCAGTACTTC
.	TRBV5-1	TRBJ2-1	.	CASRRSGGYNEQFF	TGCGCCAGCCGGCGCTCCGGGGGTTACAATGAGCAGTTCTTC
.	TRBV11-2	TRBJ2-1	TRBD1	CASSRATGGYNEQFF	TGTGCCAGCAGCCGGGCGACAGGGGGGTACAATGAGCAGTTCTTC
.	TRBV5-4	TRBJ2-3	.	CASSSTARGYF	TGTGCCAGCAGCTCGACCGCTAGGGGGTATTTT
.	TRBV6-1	TRBJ2-2	.	CASSERGKVLRRAHTGELFF	TGTGCCAGCAGTGAAAGGGGGAAGGTCCTCCGCCGGGCCCACACCGGGGAGCTGTTTTTT
.	TRBV5-1	TRBJ2-7	TRBD2	CASSLPSGSYEQYF	TGCGCCAGCAGCTTGCCTAGCGGGAGCTACGAGCAGTACTTC
many	TRBV3-1/TRBV3-2	TRBJ2-3	TRBD1	CASSYTWTGGGTDTQYF	TGTGCCAGCAGCTACACCTGGACAGGGGGCGGCACAGATACGCAGTATTTT
.	TRBV11-2	TRBJ2-2	TRBD1	CASRRPGTGNTGELFF	TGTGCCAGCAGACGTCCCGGGACAGGGAACACCGGGGAGCTGTTTTTT
.	TRBV7-3	TRBJ2-5	TRBD1	CASSRDGTAQETQYF	TGTGCCAGCAGCCGAGATGGGACAGCTCAAGAGACCCAGTACTTC
.	TRBV2	TRBJ1-5	TRBD1	CASSGQVNQPQHF	TGTGCCAGCAGCGGACAGGTCAATCAGCCCCAGCATTTT
few	TRBV7-9	TRBJ1-1	TRBD1	CASSTGTGANTEAFF	TGTGCCAGCAGCACCGGGACAGGGGCGAACACTGAAGCTTTCTTT
.	TRBV5-5	TRBJ1-6	.	CASSLTPGSPLHF	TGTGCCAGCAGCTTGACCCCCGGTTCACCCCTCCACTTT
.	TRBV5-1	TRBJ2-1	TRBD2	CASSLSPGLADNEQFF	TGCGCCAGCAGCTTGTCCCCGGGACTAGCGGACAATGAGCAGTTCTTC
.	TRBV10-3	TRBJ1-3	.	CAITPLLGDSGNTIYF	TGTGCCATAACGCCCCTTCTTGGAGACTCTGGAAACACCATATATTTT
.	TRBV6-5	TRBJ2-5	.	CASRPGFFSETQYF	TGTGCCAGCAGGCCAGGGTTTTTCTCGGAGACCCAGTACTTC
.	TRBV9	TRBJ1-4	.	CASSPRRDIGEKLFF	TGTGCCAGCAGCCCTCGCCGGGACATCGGTGAAAAACTGTTTTTT
.	TRBV10-2	TRBJ2-5	.	CASAVGETQYF	TGCGCCAGCGCGGTCGGGGAGACCCAGTACTTC
.	TRBV5-1	TRBJ2-5	TRBD2	CASSLLGGGQETQYF	TGCGCCAGCAGCTTGTTGGGCGGGGGCCAAGAGACCCAGTACTTC
.	TRBV4-3	TRBJ1-2	TRBD1	CASSQGTGEESYTF	TGCGCCAGCAGCCAAGGAACAGGGGAAGAAAGCTACACCTTC
.	TRBV29-1	TRBJ2-5	TRBD1	CSVEKGAEETQYF	TGCAGCGTTGAAAAGGGGGCAGAAGAGACCCAGTACTTC
.	TRBV28	TRBJ1-1	.	CASLRAGSGTEAFF	TGTGCCAGCTTAAGGGCAGGGTCTGGCACTGAAGCTTTCTTT
.	TRBV2	TRBJ2-5	.	CASSGWTGRLARIETQYF	TGTGCCAGCAGTGGATGGACGGGGAGGCTAGCTAGGATAGAGACCCAGTACTTC
.	TRBV7-6	TRBJ2-2	TRBD1	CASSLEQGLGTGELFF	TGTGCCAGCAGCTTAGAACAGGGGTTGGGCACCGGGGAGCTGTTTTTT